A selection of T cell receptor beta chains follows, all from one sample in a study of blood T cell repertoires in COVID-19. Assay: immunoSEQ multiplex PCR; the TCRdb copy retains only in-frame clones and omits some. The sample contains about 230,000 clones, 70% to 90% of which appear only once. The sample taken for sequencing was peripheral blood. The receptors derive from a middle-aged man with acute or convalescent COVID-19. Each CDR3 is given with its conserved first and last residue. A D gene is named only where the DNA matches it firmly.

CDR3	D	J	V
CASSPPREAGNEKLFF	-	TRBJ1-4	TRBV4-2
CASSQGSGGQDGYTF	TRBD1	TRBJ1-2	TRBV4-3
CAWSVAGFGTEAFF	-	TRBJ1-1	TRBV30
CASSWGVSGGAYEQYF	TRBD2	TRBJ2-7	TRBV5-1
CAWKEAGLFYEQYF	-	TRBJ2-7	TRBV30
CASSFLDTSGNTIYF	-	TRBJ1-3	TRBV5-4
CASSLYGDTEAFF	-	TRBJ1-1	TRBV11-2
CASSQGGLKLFF	-	TRBJ1-4	TRBV3-1/TRBV3-2
CASSDQGGATQYF	-	TRBJ2-5	TRBV2
CASSVGSWYGYTF	-	TRBJ1-2	TRBV9
CASSRQAYGYTF	-	TRBJ1-2	TRBV12-3/TRBV12-4
CASSQGGGGGDTQYF	-	TRBJ2-3	TRBV3-1/TRBV3-2
CASSSSGGYEQYF	TRBD2	TRBJ2-7	TRBV4-2
CATGLDRGIGYTF	TRBD1	TRBJ1-2	TRBV10-3
CASSFSPGQGNTEAFF	TRBD1	TRBJ1-1	TRBV27
CASTPDGDGYTF	-	TRBJ1-2	TRBV5-4
CASSYSGNQPQHF	-	TRBJ1-5	TRBV12-3/TRBV12-4
CASSLWAGAEAFF	-	TRBJ1-1	TRBV7-2
CASSPTTSGGYNEQFF	TRBD2	TRBJ2-1	TRBV3-1/TRBV3-2
CASSPGRANQPQHF	-	TRBJ1-5	TRBV5-8